This T cell receptor (beta chain) was retrieved from a study of blood T cells in healthy people across ages. The wider study: Per every two T cells, about one barcoded beta molecule was captured by template switching.

This clonotype showed up just a few times. Its antigen is currently unknown. Findings of the study overall: Donor CMV infection status was unknown, possibly confounding age-related changes in expanded clonotypes.

The V gene's germline CDR1 is MGHDK and CDR2 SYGVNS. J gave up 7 bases and V 6 bases, and 7 bases lay outside the gene matches. The CDR3 contains 14 residues. Each donor gave approximately 9.5 milliliters of peripheral blood. Primers used in a second PCR of about 6 to 11 cycles were a sample-barcoded 5' primer and a J-beta primer mix. TCRdb reprocessed the 5' RACE reads via MiXCR and lists one record per CDR3 protein. The sample yields some 1.5 million distinct CDR3 sequences, about 30% seen once. The chain employs TRBV25-1 and TRBJ1-1; 11 bases match TRBD1. Material: blood. The sequence derives from a woman in her thirties in good health. DNA of the CDR3: TGTGCCAGCAGGGCAAGGACAGGGGGCTTTGAAGCTTTCTTT. It codes for CASRARTGGFEAFF. Complete variable domain (other parts from reference TRBV25-1 and TRBJ1-1): EADIYQTPRYLVIGTGKKITLECSQTMGHDKMYWYQQDPGMELHLIHYSYGVNSTEKGDLSSESTVSRIRTEHFPLTLESARPSHTSQYLCASRARTGGFEAFFGQGTRLTVV.